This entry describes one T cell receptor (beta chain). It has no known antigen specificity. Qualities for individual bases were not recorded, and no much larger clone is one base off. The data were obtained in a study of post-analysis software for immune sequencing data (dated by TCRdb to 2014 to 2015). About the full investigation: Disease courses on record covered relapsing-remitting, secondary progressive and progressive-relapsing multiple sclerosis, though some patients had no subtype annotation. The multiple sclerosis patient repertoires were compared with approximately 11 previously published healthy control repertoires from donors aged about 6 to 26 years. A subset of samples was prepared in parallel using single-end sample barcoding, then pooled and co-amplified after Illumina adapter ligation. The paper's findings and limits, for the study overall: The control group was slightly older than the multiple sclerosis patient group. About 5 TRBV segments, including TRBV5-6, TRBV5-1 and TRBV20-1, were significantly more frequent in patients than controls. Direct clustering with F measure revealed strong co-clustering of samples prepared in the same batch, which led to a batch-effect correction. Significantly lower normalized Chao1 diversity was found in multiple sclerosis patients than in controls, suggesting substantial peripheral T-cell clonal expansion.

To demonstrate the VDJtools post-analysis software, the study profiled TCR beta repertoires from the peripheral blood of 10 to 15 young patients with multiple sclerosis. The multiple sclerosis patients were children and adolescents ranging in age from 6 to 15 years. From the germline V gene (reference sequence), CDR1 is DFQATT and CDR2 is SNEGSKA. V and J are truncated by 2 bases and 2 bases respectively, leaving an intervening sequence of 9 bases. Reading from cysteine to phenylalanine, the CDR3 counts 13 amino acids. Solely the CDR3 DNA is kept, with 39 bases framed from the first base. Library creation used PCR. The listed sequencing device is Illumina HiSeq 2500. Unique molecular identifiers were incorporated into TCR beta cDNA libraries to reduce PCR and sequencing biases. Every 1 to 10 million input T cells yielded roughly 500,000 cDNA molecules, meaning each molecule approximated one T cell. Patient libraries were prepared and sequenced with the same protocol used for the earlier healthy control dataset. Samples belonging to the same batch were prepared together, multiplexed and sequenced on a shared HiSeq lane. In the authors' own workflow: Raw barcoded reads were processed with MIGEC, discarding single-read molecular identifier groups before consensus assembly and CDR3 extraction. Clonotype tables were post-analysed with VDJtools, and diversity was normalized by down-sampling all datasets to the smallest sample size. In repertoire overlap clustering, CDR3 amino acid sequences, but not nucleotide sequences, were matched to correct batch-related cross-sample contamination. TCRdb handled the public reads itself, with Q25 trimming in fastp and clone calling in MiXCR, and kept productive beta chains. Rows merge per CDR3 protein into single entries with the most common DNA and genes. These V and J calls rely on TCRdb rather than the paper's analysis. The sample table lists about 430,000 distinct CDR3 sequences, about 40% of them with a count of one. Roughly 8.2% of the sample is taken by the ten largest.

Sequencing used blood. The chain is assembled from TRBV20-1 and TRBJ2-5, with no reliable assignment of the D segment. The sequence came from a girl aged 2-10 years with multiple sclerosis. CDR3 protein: CSARSNLQETQYF. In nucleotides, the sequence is TGCAGTGCTAGATCGAATCTTCAAGAGACCCAGTACTTC.